The 2 T cell receptor beta chains reported below all come from one sample, sequenced in a study of spatial heterogeneity in lung cancer. TCRdb used MiXCR to reprocess the 5' RACE reads, holding one entry per CDR3 protein. The repertoire has approximately 40,000 distinct CDR3 sequences, roughly 13% of them found once; the top ten carry 50% to 65%. The time point here: sample taken at primary tumor resection. The sample in question was PBMCs, obtained at surgery. These receptors were collected from a male donor with early-stage non-small cell lung cancer.

This clonotype has a single count. CDR3 amino acids: CASSLVGITYNEQFF. As DNA, the CDR3 is TGTGCCAGCAGTTTAGTGGGAATAACCTACAATGAGCAGTTCTTC. This chain links TRBV12-3 or TRBV12-4 with TRBJ2-1; D not resolved. The CDR3 consists of 15 residues. Trimming took 1 base from V and 2 from J, leaving 9 bases between them.

The table lists this clonotype with many counts. The genes are TRBV2 and TRBJ1-5; unclear D gene. CDR1 is SNHLY, CDR2 FYNNEI, per germline. Trimming shortened V by 2 bases and J by 4 bases, and 9 bases separated the two germline ends. This CDR3 has 14 residues. CDR3 nucleotide sequence: TGTGCCAGCAGTGAAATCACAGAAAATCAGCCCCAGCATTTT. Its translation is CASSEITENQPQHF.